These T cell receptor beta chains were read from a single sample in a study of regulatory T cells in long-lasting Graves disease. TCRdb called the multiplex PCR reads again in MiXCR, with one record for every CDR3 protein. Among around 510,000 distinct CDR3 sequences, less than 25% were seen once, and the ten largest hold 7.8%. The sequencing here drew on peripheral blood mononuclear cells (PBMCs), taken when the disease was refractory, from a patient treated with antithyroid drugs. These receptors came from a female donor with Graves disease. The CDR3 runs from the conserved cysteine through the conserved F or W. The D gene is left open where the match is weak. A row's size may be missing; if present it is once, few, many or a size class.

j_gene,abundance,v_gene,d_gene,CDR3aa,CDR3nt
TRBJ1-2,many,TRBV6-1,NA,CASSQSVWYGYTF,TGTGCCAGCAGTCAATCGGTTTGGTATGGCTACACCTTC
TRBJ1-1,many,TRBV11-2,NA,CASSLGHGSEAFF,TGTGCCAGCAGCTTAGGACACGGGTCGGAAGCTTTCTTT
TRBJ1-4,few,TRBV19,NA,CASSPWTGTGEKLFF,TGTGCCAGTAGTCCTTGGACGGGGACTGGTGAAAAACTGTTTTTT
TRBJ2-4,NA,TRBV27,NA,CASSLGSSKNIQYF,TGTGCCAGCAGTTTGGGGAGCTCCAAAAACATTCAGTACTTC
TRBJ1-6,few,TRBV19,NA,CASRPTGAISPLHF,TGTGCCAGTAGACCGACAGGAGCGATTTCACCCCTCCACTTT
TRBJ2-7,few,TRBV20-1,TRBD1,CSARDGTGRHDQYF,TGCAGTGCTAGAGACGGGACAGGGCGGCACGATCAGTACTTC
TRBJ1-4,many,TRBV28,NA,CASSLSSQGLREKLFF,TGTGCCAGCAGTTTATCGTCTCAGGGTTTACGGGAAAAACTGTTTTTT
TRBJ1-5,NA,TRBV25-1,NA,CASSVGEDQPQHF,TGTGCCAGCAGTGTAGGGGAGGATCAGCCCCAGCATTTT
TRBJ1-2,many,TRBV12-3/TRBV12-4,NA,CASSFGGGVGYTF,TGTGCCAGCAGTTTTGGCGGGGGTGTTGGCTACACCTTC
TRBJ2-5,once,TRBV27,NA,CASGLGGVQETQYF,TGTGCCAGCGGTTTAGGAGGGGTCCAAGAGACCCAGTACTTC
TRBJ2-5,many,TRBV6-1,TRBD2,CATTSGRPQTQYF,TGTGCCACCACTAGCGGGAGGCCCCAGACCCAGTACTTC
TRBJ2-7,few,TRBV12-3/TRBV12-4,NA,CASTRRPDEGYEQYF,TGTGCCAGCACTCGCAGGCCGGATGAAGGCTACGAGCAGTACTTC
TRBJ2-5,many,TRBV24-1,NA,CATSDSRGSANLRTQYF,TGTGCCACCAGTGATTCCCGGGGTAGCGCGAACCTCCGGACCCAGTACTTC
TRBJ2-2,NA,TRBV20-1,TRBD2,CSARDGGEVGELFF,TGCAGTGCTAGAGATGGGGGGGAGGTAGGGGAGCTGTTTTTT
TRBJ2-2,few,TRBV5-6,NA,CASSLGDSNTGELFF,TGTGCCAGCAGCTTGGGCGACAGTAACACCGGGGAGCTGTTTTTT
TRBJ1-5,many,TRBV6-1,NA,CASRGARNQPQHF,TGTGCCAGCAGAGGGGCTCGCAATCAGCCCCAGCATTTT
TRBJ2-6,once,TRBV14,NA,CASSQILAGSPLLTF,TGTGCCAGCAGCCAAATCCTGGCAGGTTCCCCCCTCCTGACTTTC
TRBJ2-7,many,TRBV28,TRBD1,CASSFNRGTYEQYF,TGTGCCAGTTCCTTTAACAGGGGGACCTACGAGCAGTACTTC
TRBJ1-6,many,TRBV28,NA,CATKGGLGINSPLHF,TGTGCCACCAAGGGAGGGTTGGGGATTAATTCACCCCTCCACTTT
TRBJ1-1,many,TRBV28,NA,CATKGRRYTEAFF,TGTGCCACGAAGGGACGTCGGTACACTGAAGCTTTCTTT
TRBJ2-5,few,TRBV19,TRBD2,CASRKGEGGETQYF,TGTGCCAGTAGGAAAGGGGAGGGTGGGGAGACCCAGTACTTC
TRBJ1-1,few,TRBV5-1,TRBD1,CASSTGGDPEAFF,TGCGCCAGCAGTACAGGGGGCGACCCTGAAGCTTTCTTT
TRBJ2-2,NA,TRBV27,TRBD2,CASSSRRGGAGELFF,TGTGCCAGCAGTTCGCGGCGGGGGGGCGCCGGGGAGCTGTTTTTT
TRBJ1-5,many,TRBV6-1,NA,CASRLHRDQPQHF,TGTGCCAGCAGGCTCCACCGAGATCAGCCCCAGCATTTT
TRBJ2-5,NA,TRBV6-1,NA,CASSETSRQETQYF,TGTGCCAGCAGTGAAACTAGCCGCCAAGAGACCCAGTACTTC
TRBJ1-5,NA,TRBV10-3,TRBD1,CATARTGNYQPQHF,TGTGCCACTGCTAGGACAGGCAATTATCAGCCCCAGCATTTT